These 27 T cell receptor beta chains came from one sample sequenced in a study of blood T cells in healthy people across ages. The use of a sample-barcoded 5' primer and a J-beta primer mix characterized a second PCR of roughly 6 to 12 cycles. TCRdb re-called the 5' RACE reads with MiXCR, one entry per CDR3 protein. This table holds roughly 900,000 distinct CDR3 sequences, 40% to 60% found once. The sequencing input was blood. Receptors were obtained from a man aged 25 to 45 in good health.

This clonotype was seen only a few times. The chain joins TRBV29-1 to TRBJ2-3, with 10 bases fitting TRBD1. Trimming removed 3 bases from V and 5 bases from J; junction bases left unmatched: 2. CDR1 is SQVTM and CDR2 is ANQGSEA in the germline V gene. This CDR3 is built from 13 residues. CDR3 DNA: TGCAGCGTTGACGGGACAGGGGAAGATACGCAGTATTTT. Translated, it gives CSVDGTGEDTQYF.

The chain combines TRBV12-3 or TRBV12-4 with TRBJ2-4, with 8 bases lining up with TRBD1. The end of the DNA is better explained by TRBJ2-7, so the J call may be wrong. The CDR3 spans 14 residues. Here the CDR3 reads CASSLTGAWYEQYF. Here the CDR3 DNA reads TGTGCCAGTAGTCTGACAGGGGCCTGGTACGAGCAGTACTTC.

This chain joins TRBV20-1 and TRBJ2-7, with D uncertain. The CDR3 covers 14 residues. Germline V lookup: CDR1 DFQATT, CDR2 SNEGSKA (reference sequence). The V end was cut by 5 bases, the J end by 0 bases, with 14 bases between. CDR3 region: CSASRNSHSYEQYF. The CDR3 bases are TGCAGTGCTTCCCGGAACTCCCACTCCTACGAGCAGTACTTC.

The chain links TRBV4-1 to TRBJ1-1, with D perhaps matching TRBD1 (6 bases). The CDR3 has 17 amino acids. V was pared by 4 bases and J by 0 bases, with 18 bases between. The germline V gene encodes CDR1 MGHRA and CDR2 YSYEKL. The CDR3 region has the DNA TGCGCCAGCAGCCCCGGGGGCCGGGGGCCGATGAACACTGAAGCTTTCTTT. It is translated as CASSPGGRGPMNTEAFF.

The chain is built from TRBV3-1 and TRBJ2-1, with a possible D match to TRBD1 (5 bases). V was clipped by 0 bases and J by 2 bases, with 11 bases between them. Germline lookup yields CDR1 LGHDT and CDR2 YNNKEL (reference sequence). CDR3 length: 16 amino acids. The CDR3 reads CASSQEDITAYNEQFF. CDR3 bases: TGTGCCAGCAGCCAAGAGGACATCACCGCCTACAATGAGCAGTTCTTC.

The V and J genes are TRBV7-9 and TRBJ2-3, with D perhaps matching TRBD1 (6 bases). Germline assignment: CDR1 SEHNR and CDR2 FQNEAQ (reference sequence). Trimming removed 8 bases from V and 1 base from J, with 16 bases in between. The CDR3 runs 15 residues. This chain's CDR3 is CASEKTGPGTDTQYF. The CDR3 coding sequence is TGTGCCAGCGAAAAGACAGGACCCGGCACAGATACGCAGTATTTT.

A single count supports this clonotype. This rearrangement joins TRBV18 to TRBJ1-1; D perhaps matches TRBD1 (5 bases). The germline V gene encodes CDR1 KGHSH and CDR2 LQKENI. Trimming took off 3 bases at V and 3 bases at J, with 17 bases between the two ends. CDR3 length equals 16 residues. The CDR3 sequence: CASSPPLGGGYTEAFF. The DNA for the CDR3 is TGTGCCAGCTCACCGCCCCTGGGGGGAGGGTACACTGAAGCTTTCTTT.

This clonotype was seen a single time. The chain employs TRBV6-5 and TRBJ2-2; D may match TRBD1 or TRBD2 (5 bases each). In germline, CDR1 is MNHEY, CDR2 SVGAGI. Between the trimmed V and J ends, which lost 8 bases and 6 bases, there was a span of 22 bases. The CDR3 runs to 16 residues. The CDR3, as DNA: TGTGCCAGCGGCCTGGGTTGGGGGTTCTTCTCCGGGGAGCTGTTTTTT. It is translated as CASGLGWGFFSGELFF.

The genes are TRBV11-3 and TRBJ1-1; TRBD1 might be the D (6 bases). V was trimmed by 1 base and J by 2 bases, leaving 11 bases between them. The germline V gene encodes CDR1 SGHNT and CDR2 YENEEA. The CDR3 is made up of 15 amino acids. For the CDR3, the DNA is TGTGCCAGCAGCTTAGTCGCAGGGGAAAACACTGAAGCTTTCTTT. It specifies CASSLVAGENTEAFF. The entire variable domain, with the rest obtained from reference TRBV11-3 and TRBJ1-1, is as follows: EAGVVQSPRYKIIEKKQPVAFWCNPISGHNTLYWYLQNLGQGPELLIRYENEEAVDDSQLPKDRFSAERLKGVDSTLKIQPAELGDSAVYLCASSLVAGENTEAFFGQGTRLTVV.

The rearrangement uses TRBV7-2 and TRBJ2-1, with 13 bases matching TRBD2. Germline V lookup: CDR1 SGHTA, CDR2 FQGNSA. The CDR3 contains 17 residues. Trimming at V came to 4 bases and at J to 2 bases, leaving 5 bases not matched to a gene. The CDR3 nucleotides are TGTGCCAGCAGCTCTACTAGCGGGGGGGTCCCCTACAATGAGCAGTTCTTC. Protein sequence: CASSSTSGGVPYNEQFF.

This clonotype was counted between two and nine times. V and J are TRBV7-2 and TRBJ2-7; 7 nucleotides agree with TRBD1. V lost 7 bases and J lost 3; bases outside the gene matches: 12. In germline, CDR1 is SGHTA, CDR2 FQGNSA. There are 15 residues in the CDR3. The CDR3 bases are TGTGCCAGCACCACTTCGACAGGGCCCTACTACGAGCAGTACTTC. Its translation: CASTTSTGPYYEQYF.

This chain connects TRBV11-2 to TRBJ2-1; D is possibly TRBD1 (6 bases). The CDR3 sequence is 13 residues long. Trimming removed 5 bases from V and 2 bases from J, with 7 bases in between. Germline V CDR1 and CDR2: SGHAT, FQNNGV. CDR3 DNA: TGTGCCAGCAGCAAGGGGGCCTACAATGAGCAGTTCTTC. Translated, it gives CASSKGAYNEQFF.

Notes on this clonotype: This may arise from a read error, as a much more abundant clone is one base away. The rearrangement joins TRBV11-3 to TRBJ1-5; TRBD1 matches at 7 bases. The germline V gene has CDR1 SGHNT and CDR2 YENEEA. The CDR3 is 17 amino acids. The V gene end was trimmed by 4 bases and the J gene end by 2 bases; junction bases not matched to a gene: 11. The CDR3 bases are TGTGCCAGCAGCTGCCTTACAGGGGAGTACGGCAATCAGCCCCAGCATTTT. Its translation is CASSCLTGEYGNQPQHF.

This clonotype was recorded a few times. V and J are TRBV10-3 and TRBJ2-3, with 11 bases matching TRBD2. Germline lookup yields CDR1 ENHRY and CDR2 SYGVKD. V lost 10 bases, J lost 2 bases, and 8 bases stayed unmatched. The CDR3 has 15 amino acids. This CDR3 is CATAGLAGHTDTQYF. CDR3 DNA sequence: TGTGCCACCGCTGGACTAGCGGGTCACACAGATACGCAGTATTTT.

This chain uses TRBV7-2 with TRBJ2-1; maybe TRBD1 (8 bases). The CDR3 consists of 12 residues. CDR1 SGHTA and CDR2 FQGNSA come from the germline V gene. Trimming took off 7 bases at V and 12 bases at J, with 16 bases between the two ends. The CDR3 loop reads CASNSQGGGQFF. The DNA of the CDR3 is TGTGCCAGCAACTCACAGGGGGGGGGGCAGTTCTTC. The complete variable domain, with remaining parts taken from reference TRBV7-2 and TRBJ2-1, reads GAGVSQSPSNKVTEKGKDVELRCDPISGHTALYWYRQSLGQGLEFLIYFQGNSAPDKSGLPSDRFSAERTGGSVSTLTIQRTQQEDSAVYLCASNSQGGGQFFGPGTRLTVL.

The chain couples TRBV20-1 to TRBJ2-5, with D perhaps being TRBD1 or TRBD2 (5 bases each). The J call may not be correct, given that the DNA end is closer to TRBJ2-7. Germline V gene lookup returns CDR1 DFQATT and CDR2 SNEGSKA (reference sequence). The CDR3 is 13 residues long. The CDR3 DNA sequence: TGCAGTGCTAGAGACGGGGCCCCCTACGAGCAGTACTTC. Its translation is CSARDGAPYEQYF.

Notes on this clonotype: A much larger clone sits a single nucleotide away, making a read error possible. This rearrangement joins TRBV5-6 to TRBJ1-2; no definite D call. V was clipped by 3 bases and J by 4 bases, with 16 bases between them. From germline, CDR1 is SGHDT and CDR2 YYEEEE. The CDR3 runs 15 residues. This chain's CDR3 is CASSCGTFGAYGYTF. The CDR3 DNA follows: TGTGCCAGCAGCTGCGGCACCTTCGGAGCCTATGGCTACACCTTC. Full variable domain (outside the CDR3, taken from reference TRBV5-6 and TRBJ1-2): DAGVTQSPTHLIKTRGQQVTLRCSPKSGHDTVSWYQQALGQGPQFIFQYYEEEERQRGNFPDRFSGHQFPNYSSELNVNALLLGDSALYLCASSCGTFGAYGYTFGSGTRLTVV.

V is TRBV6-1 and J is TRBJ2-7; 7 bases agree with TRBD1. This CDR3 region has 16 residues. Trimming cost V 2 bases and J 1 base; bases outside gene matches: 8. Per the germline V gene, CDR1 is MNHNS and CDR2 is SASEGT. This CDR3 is CASSERRGSLSYEQYF. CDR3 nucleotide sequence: TGTGCCAGCAGTGAACGCAGGGGGTCATTATCCTACGAGCAGTACTTC.

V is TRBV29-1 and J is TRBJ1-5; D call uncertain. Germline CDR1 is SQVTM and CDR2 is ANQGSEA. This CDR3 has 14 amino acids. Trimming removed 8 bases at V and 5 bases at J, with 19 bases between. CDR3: CSTCTTVDDQPQHF. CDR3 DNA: TGCAGCACCTGCACCACAGTGGATGATCAGCCCCAGCATTTT.

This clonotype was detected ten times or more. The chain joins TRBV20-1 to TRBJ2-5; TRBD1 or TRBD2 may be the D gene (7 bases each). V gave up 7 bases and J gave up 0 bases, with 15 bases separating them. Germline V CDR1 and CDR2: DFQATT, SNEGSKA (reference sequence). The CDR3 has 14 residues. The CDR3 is CSVGEGANQETQYF. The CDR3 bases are TGCAGTGTTGGGGAGGGGGCGAACCAAGAGACCCAGTACTTC.

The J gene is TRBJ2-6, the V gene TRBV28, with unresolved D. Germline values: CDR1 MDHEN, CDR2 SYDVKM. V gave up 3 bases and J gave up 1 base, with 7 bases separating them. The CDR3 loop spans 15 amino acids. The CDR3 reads CASSFPRSGANVLTF. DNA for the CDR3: TGTGCCAGCAGTTTCCCTCGGTCTGGGGCCAACGTCCTGACTTTC.

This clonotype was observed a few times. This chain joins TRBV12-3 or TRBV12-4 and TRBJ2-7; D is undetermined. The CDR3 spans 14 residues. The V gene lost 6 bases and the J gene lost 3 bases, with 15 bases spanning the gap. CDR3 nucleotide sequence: TGTGCCAGCAGCCTTGGGCCAGTATTCTACGAGCAGTACTTC. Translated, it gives CASSLGPVFYEQYF.

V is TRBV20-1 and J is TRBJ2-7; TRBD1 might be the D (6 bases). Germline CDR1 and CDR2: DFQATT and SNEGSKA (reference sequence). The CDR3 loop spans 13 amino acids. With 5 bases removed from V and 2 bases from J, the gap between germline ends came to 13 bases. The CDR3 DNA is TGCAGTGCTTTCCGGACAGAAGCCTACGAGCAGTACTTC. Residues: CSAFRTEAYEQYF.

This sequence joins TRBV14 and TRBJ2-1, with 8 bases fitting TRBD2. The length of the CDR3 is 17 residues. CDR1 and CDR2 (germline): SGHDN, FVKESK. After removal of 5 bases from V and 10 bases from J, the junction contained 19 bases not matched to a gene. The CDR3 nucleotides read TGTGCCAGCAGCGCGCGGGGGGCGATAAACTCCCTCGGGGAGCAGTTCTTC. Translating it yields CASSARGAINSLGEQFF.

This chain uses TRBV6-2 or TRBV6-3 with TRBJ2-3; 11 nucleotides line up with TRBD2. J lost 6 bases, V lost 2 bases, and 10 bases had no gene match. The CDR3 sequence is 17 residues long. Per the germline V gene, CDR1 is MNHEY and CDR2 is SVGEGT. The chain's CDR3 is CASSYLLAGVTPDTQYF. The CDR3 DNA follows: TGTGCCAGCAGTTACCTACTAGCGGGAGTTACTCCGGATACGCAGTATTTT.

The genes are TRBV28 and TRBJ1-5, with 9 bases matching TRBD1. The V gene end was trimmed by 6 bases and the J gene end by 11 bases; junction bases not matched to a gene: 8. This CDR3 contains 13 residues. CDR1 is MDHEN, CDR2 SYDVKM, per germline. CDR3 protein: CASSTGGRVAQHF. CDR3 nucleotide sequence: TGTGCCAGCAGCACAGGGGGCAGGGTGGCCCAGCATTTT. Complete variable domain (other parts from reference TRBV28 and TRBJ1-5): DVKVTQSSRYLVKRTGEKVFLECVQDMDHENMFWYRQDPGLGLRLIYFSYDVKMKEKGDIPEGYSVSREKKERFSLILESASTNQTSMYLCASSTGGRVAQHFGDGTRLSIL.

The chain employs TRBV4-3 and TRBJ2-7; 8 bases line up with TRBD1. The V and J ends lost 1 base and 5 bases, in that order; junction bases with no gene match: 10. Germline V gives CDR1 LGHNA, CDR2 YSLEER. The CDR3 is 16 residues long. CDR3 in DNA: TGCGCCAGCAGCCAAGGGGGGACAGGTGTTTTCCACGAGCAGTACTTC. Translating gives CASSQGGTGVFHEQYF.